This T cell receptor (beta chain) was profiled in a study of metastatic and nonmetastatic thyroid tumors. Points from the study as a whole: As reported, TCR beta diversity in blood and tumor was significantly higher in malignant thyroid tumors than in benign nodules.

The CDR3 is made up of 14 amino acids. V lost 0 bases and J lost 2, with 9 bases in between. CDR1 and CDR2 (germline): SGHRS, YFSETQ. Thyroid surgery was performed in patients who had received no treatment beforehand. This clone occurred a few times. The antigen remains undetermined. TCRdb re-clonotyped the PCR reads via MiXCR. The data show 35,000 to 50,000 clones, about 4% seen once. Input material: blood. This TCR was sampled from a female donor with papillary thyroid cancer or a benign thyroid nodule (not recorded which). Some clones in this sample may be carry-over from other donors' samples. V is TRBV5-1 and J is TRBJ2-7; D is perhaps TRBD1 or TRBD2 (5 bases each). CDR3 amino acids: CASSLVGATYEQYF. The CDR3 nucleotides are TGCGCCAGCAGCTTGGTCGGGGCCACCTACGAGCAGTACTTC.